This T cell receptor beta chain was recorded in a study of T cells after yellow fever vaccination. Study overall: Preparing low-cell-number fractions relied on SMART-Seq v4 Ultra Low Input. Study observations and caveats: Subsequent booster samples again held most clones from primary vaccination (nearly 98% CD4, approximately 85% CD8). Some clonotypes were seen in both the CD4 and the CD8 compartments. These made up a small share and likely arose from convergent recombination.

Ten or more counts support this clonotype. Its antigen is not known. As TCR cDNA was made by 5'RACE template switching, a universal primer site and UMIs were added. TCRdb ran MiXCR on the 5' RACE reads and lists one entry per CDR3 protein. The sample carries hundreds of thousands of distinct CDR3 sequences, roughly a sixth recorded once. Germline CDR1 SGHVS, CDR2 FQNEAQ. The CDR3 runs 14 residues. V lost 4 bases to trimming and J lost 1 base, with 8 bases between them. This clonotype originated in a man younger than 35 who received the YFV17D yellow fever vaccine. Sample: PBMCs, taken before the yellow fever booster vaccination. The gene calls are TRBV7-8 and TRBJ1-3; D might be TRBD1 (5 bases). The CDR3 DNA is TGTGCCAGCAGCTCCCAGGGTTCTGGAAACACCATATATTTT. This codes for CASSSQGSGNTIYF.